The next 3 T cell receptor beta chains were all read from a single sample in a study of T-cell reconstitution after alpha-beta-depleted transplantation in children. A library of TCRbeta sequences, prepared with unique molecular identifiers, was generated. TCRdb passed the PCR reads through MiXCR, listing each CDR3 protein once. The sample includes 550,000 to 800,000 distinct CDR3 sequences, around 13% of them seen just once. The source material was PBMCs, sampled before TCRalphabeta/CD19-depleted stem cell transplant. Receptors originate from a girl under 10 years old with congenital amegakaryocytic thrombocytopenia, due to receive a stem cell transplant.

This clonotype came up once. A much larger clone lies a single base off, so this may be a read error. The V call is TRBV6-5, the J call TRBJ2-1, with 11 nucleotides matching TRBD2. CDR1 is MNHEY, CDR2 SVGAGI, per germline. CDR3 length: 18 amino acids. Germline trimming cut 1 base from V and 9 bases from J; bases unmatched to any gene: 14. The CDR3 sequence is CASSYYLTSGNVNIEQFF. The CDR3 region has the DNA TGTGCCAGCAGTTACTACCTGACTAGCGGGAATGTCAACATTGAGCAGTTCTTC.

The chain has TRBV5-1 and TRBJ2-7; the match to TRBD2 covers 11 bases. The ends lost 0 bases at V and 6 bases at J; junction bases unmatched: 8. Germline CDR1 and CDR2: SGHRS and YFSETQ. The CDR3 runs 16 residues. The CDR3 bases are TGCGCCAGCAGCTTGGCACTAGCGGGAGTAGGGTCCGAGCAGTACTTC. This sequence encodes CASSLALAGVGSEQYF.

In its sample, this clonotype was seen many times. The rearrangement links TRBV5-6 to TRBJ2-2; D could derive from TRBD1 or TRBD2 (6 bases each). This CDR3 region has 15 residues. V was cut by 4 bases and J by 5 bases, with 15 bases left in between. Germline V gene sequence: CDR1 SGHDT, CDR2 YYEEEE. CDR3 in amino acids: CASSLIRGHTGELFF. CDR3 DNA: TGTGCCAGCAGCCTGATACGGGGGCATACCGGGGAGCTGTTTTTT.